This entry lists 4 T cell receptor beta chains sequenced from one sample in a study of control samples from healthy donors and cancer patients. Method: immunoSEQ multiplex PCR; TCRdb's copy keeps in-frame clones and lacks some. The repertoire holds 120,000 or so clones, about 90% seen once, with about two fifths in the top ten. The sample comprised blood. Receptor source: a man between 45 and 60 years old in good health.

J is TRBJ2-7 and V is TRBV6-6; 7 bases map to TRBD1. Per the germline V gene, CDR1 is MNHNY and CDR2 is SVGAGI (reference sequence). V was clipped by 1 base and J by 2 bases; unmatched bases: 8. The CDR3 length is 16 residues. DNA of the CDR3: TGTGCCAGCAGTTACTTTCCGACAGGGAAGACCTACGAGCAGTACTTC. Amino acids: CASSYFPTGKTYEQYF.

In this sample, this clone turned up a few times. This rearrangement joins TRBV5-4 to TRBJ2-7, with 9 bases that match TRBD1. Trimming at V came to 3 bases and at J to 3 bases, leaving 1 base not matched to a gene. CDR1 and CDR2 from the germline V gene are SGHNT and YYREEE (reference sequence). This CDR3 spans 13 amino acids. The CDR3 nucleotides are TGTGCCAGCAGCTCGGGACAGGGCTACGAGCAGTACTTC. Amino acids: CASSSGQGYEQYF. The whole variable domain, remainder taken from reference TRBV5-4 and TRBJ2-7, is ETGVTQSPTHLIKTRGQQVTLRCSSQSGHNTVSWYQQALGQGPQFIFQYYREEENGRGNFPPRFSGLQFPNYSSELNVNALELDDSALYLCASSSGQGYEQYFGPGTRLTVT.

V usage is TRBV3-1 (or the pseudogene TRBV3-2) and J usage is TRBJ1-1; no reliable D call. V was shortened by 1 base and J by 3 bases, with 9 bases between the two germline ends. The V gene's germline CDR1 is LGHDT and CDR2 YNNKEL (reference sequence). The CDR3 consists of 14 residues. CDR3 nucleotide sequence: TGTGCCAGCAGCCAAGGCGCCGCCTACACTGAAGCTTTCTTT. As protein: CASSQGAAYTEAFF.

V is TRBV7-9 and J is TRBJ1-2; TRBD1 aligns across 8 bases. The CDR3 covers 17 residues. CDR1 is SEHNR and CDR2 is FQNEAQ in the germline V gene (reference sequence). Trimming at V came to 1 base and at J to 4 bases, leaving 11 bases not matched to a gene. CDR3: CASSLGDSGQDLYGYTF. Here the CDR3 DNA reads TGTGCCAGCAGCTTAGGGGACTCGGGACAGGACCTCTATGGCTACACCTTC.